This T cell receptor beta chain was documented in a study of blood T cell repertoires in COVID-19. Study-level information: Researchers got acute and convalescent COVID-19 samples from the United States, Italy and Spain. T cells, B-cell-depleted T cells, or PBMCs supplied cDNA or gDNA.

Only in-frame clones appear in the TCRdb table, and some are missing; sequencing was by immunoSEQ multiplex PCR. In the table there are about 120,000 clones, nearly 90% of which are singletons. The germline V gene encodes CDR1 MNHEY and CDR2 SVGEGT. This CDR3 comprises 16 residues. Trimming at V came to 0 bases and at J to 2 bases, leaving 4 bases not matched to a gene. Enrolment of Seattle patients took place during active infection, and they were followed longitudinally. The sequence was obtained from a woman aged 60-75 years with COVID-19, enrolled during active disease. The sequenced sample was peripheral blood. This chain joins TRBV6-2 or TRBV6-3 and TRBJ2-5; 9 bases are a match to TRBD2. CDR3 DNA sequence: TGTGCCAGCAGTTACTCGGCGCGGGGGGGACAAGAGACCCAGTACTTC. Protein: CASSYSARGGQETQYF.